Listed here are 5 T cell receptor beta chains from one sample, sequenced in a study of cytomegalovirus exposure and HLA in healthy donors. Primers included in the PCR were 60 Vbeta and 13 Jbeta primers. Method: immunoSEQ multiplex PCR; TCRdb's copy keeps in-frame clones and lacks some. The sample has around 170,000 clones, 65% to 85% seen once. The sample consisted of PBMCs. The source of these receptors is a man between 45 and 60 years old in good health and CMV-seronegative.

This chain joins TRBV30 and TRBJ1-1; unclear D gene. CDR3 size: 13 residues. Germline loops: CDR1 GTSNPN, CDR2 SVGIG (reference sequence). Trimming took off 2 bases at V and 2 bases at J, with 9 bases between the two ends. In DNA, the CDR3 is TGTGCCTGGAGTTTATCGGGTAACACTGAAGCTTTCTTT. This encodes CAWSLSGNTEAFF.

The chain has TRBV9 and TRBJ1-5; possibly TRBD1 for D (5 bases). Trimming shortened V by 3 bases and J by 1 base, and 8 bases separated the two germline ends. Germline-derived CDR1 and CDR2 are SGDLS and YYNGEE. The CDR3 length is 14 residues. The CDR3 DNA reads TGTGCCAGCAGCGCGGGGGGGAGCAATCAGCCCCAGCATTTT. This codes for CASSAGGSNQPQHF. The variable domain in full, completed from reference TRBV9 and TRBJ1-5, reads DSGVTQTPKHLITATGQRVTLRCSPRSGDLSVYWYQQSLDQGLQFLIQYYNGEERAKGNILERFSAQQFPDLHSELNLSSLELGDSALYFCASSAGGSNQPQHFGDGTRLSIL.

The J gene is TRBJ1-2, the V gene TRBV7-2; 7 nucleotides match TRBD1. The germline gives CDR1 SGHTA, CDR2 FQGNSA. Trimming removed 5 bases from V and 8 bases from J; junction bases left unmatched: 8. The CDR3 consists of 13 residues. CDR3 DNA: TGTGCCAGCAGCAGGAGGGGGCTGGGGGGCTACACCTTC. Amino acid sequence: CASSRRGLGGYTF.

V is TRBV5-6 and J is TRBJ1-3; D is uncertain. Germline loops: CDR1 SGHDT, CDR2 YYEEEE. With 4 bases removed from V and 8 bases from J, the gap between germline ends came to 13 bases. The CDR3 contains 13 residues. The DNA for the CDR3 is TGTGCCAGCAGCGCCTCACCACCGGACACCATATATTTT. Translated, it gives CASSASPPDTIYF.

The chain couples TRBV7-9 to TRBJ1-5, with D unclear. Germline assignment: CDR1 SEHNR and CDR2 FQNEAQ (reference sequence). The CDR3 totals 14 residues. Trimming took 5 bases from V and 2 from J, leaving 10 bases between them. CDR3 protein: CASSRGAGNQPQHF. The CDR3 coding sequence is TGTGCCAGCAGCCGGGGTGCGGGCAATCAGCCCCAGCATTTT. Full variable domain (outside the CDR3, taken from reference TRBV7-9 and TRBJ1-5): DTGVSQNPRHKITKRGQNVTFRCDPISEHNRLYWYRQTLGQGPEFLTYFQNEAQLEKSRLLSDRFSAERPKGSFSTLEIQRTEQGDSAMYLCASSRGAGNQPQHFGDGTRLSIL.